One T cell receptor beta chain is described in this entry. Antigen unknown. This CDR3 has 16 amino acids. The trim removed 5 bases at V and 9 bases at J, leaving 12 bases unmatched. Germline-derived CDR1 and CDR2 are MDHEN and SYDVKM. This entry belongs to a study of cytomegalovirus exposure and HLA in healthy donors. Whole-study results and caveats: Many donors carried some public TCRs, although rarity characterized most TCR sequences. Reported results showed that the classifier diagnosed cytomegalovirus status with high specificity and sensitivity. In vitro experiments confirmed that three CMV-associated chains were specific for CMV antigens.

Sequenced by immunoSEQ multiplex PCR; TCRdb stores in-frame clones only, minus some. The sample gives 50,000 to 65,000 clones, roughly 94% of which show up once; more than 6.5% is in the top ten. Specimen: PBMCs. V is TRBV28 and J is TRBJ2-1; 11 nucleotides agree with TRBD2. The receptor was isolated from a woman aged 18-29 years in good health and CMV-seropositive. The CDR3: CASSAGTSGVAGEQFF. Here the CDR3 DNA reads TGTGCCAGCAGTGCCGGGACTAGCGGCGTGGCAGGTGAGCAGTTCTTC.